A single sample is the source of the 25 T cell receptor beta chains below, sequenced in a study of T cells in Graves' hyperthyroidism and ophthalmopathy. TCR beta CDR3 region amplification was performed from RNA transcripts. The HTBI primer set drove a first-round RT-PCR of the TCR CDR3. TCRdb processed the multiplex PCR reads anew with MiXCR; each CDR3 protein has one entry. Altogether under 300,000 distinct CDR3 sequences are present, approximately 20% being singletons, with the ten largest covering about 60%. The sequenced sample was blood. The receptors were sampled from a young man with Graves' ophthalmopathy.

V usage is TRBV24-1 and J usage is TRBJ1-2, with 11 bases aligning to TRBD1. Looked up from germline, CDR1 is KGHDR and CDR2 is SFDVKD. The CDR3 length is 17 residues. V shed 3 bases and J 6 bases; nucleotides not matched to a gene: 11. The CDR3 DNA sequence: TGTGCCACCAGTGATCCCCAGGGTGGGACAGGGGGGAATGGCTACACCTTC. This sequence encodes CATSDPQGGTGGNGYTF.

The chain employs TRBV2 and TRBJ2-1; D gene uncertain. The V end lost 2 bases, the J end lost 4 bases, and 9 bases lay between the germline ends. The CDR3 is 14 amino acids. The germline CDR1 and CDR2 sequences are SNHLY and FYNNEI. CDR3: CASSEFRQYNEQFF. The CDR3 nucleotides are TGTGCCAGCAGTGAATTCAGGCAGTACAATGAGCAGTTCTTC.

This chain uses TRBV20-1 with TRBJ2-1; 10 nucleotides match TRBD1. The ends lost 0 bases at V and 8 bases at J; junction bases unmatched: 10. Per the germline V gene, CDR1 is DFQATT and CDR2 is SNEGSKA (reference sequence). The CDR3 is 16 residues long. The CDR3 DNA is TGCAGTGCTAGAGAGTCTCCGGGACAGGGGAAGGATGAGCAGTTCTTC. It is translated as CSARESPGQGKDEQFF.

This clonotype was detected many times. The gene calls are TRBV20-1 and TRBJ1-5, with D uncertain. This CDR3 is 13 amino acids long. Germline CDR1 is DFQATT and CDR2 is SNEGSKA (reference sequence). V was cut by 0 bases and J by 0 bases, with 3 bases left in between. CDR3 bases: TGCAGTGCTAGAGAGGATAGCAATCAGCCCCAGCATTTT. This codes for CSAREDSNQPQHF.

This clonotype has at least ten counts. V is TRBV6-1 and J is TRBJ1-1; 7 bases line up with TRBD1. CDR1 MNHNS and CDR2 SASEGT come from the germline V gene. Trimming cost V 6 bases and J 5 bases; bases outside gene matches: 12. The CDR3 loop spans 15 amino acids. The CDR3 protein is CASRYDYRGLTEAFF. The CDR3, as DNA: TGTGCCAGCAGGTACGACTACAGGGGTTTGACTGAAGCTTTCTTT.

This clonotype was found a few times. The chain is built from TRBV3-1 and TRBJ2-5; 8 positions match TRBD1. This CDR3 region has 15 residues. V shed 4 bases, J shed 5 bases, and the junction held 9 bases outside the gene matches. Germline lookup yields CDR1 LGHDT and CDR2 YNNKEL (reference sequence). For the CDR3, the DNA is TGTGCCAGCAGCCCCACAGGGGGGCGGTGGGAGACCCAGTACTTC. Translating it yields CASSPTGGRWETQYF.

This clonotype has just a few counts. The V gene is TRBV4-1, the J gene TRBJ1-3; a weak D match, TRBD1 (5 bases). V lost 0 bases and J lost 9, with 15 bases in between. Germline CDR1 reads MGHRA; CDR2 reads YSYEKL. This CDR3 contains 15 residues. CDR3 nucleotide sequence: TGCGCCAGCAGCCAAGATCTTGGGACTGCGGCCACCATATATTTT. This translates into CASSQDLGTAATIYF.

The sample holds many counts of this clonotype. This chain joins TRBV11-1 and TRBJ1-1; D possibly corresponds to TRBD1 (6 bases). Trimming shortened V by 2 bases and J by 7 bases, and 11 bases separated the two germline ends. Germline CDR1 is SGHAT and CDR2 is FQDESV (reference sequence). There are 13 residues in the CDR3. The CDR3 here is CASSLFGQLEAFF. For the CDR3, the DNA is TGTGCCAGCAGCTTATTTGGACAGCTTGAAGCTTTCTTT.

The rearrangement uses TRBV9 and TRBJ2-3; 9 bases line up with TRBD2. Germline trimming cut 0 bases from V and 5 bases from J; bases unmatched to any gene: 7. This CDR3 is built from 16 residues. Germline CDR1 and CDR2: SGDLS and YYNGEE. The DNA of the CDR3 is TGTGCCAGCAGCGTAGTGGTAGCGGGAGATCAAGATACGCAGTATTTT. Translating gives CASSVVVAGDQDTQYF.

The table lists this clonotype with a few counts. The chain uses TRBV10-3 and TRBJ1-1, with D possibly TRBD1 on 6 matching bases. The V gene's germline CDR1 is ENHRY and CDR2 SYGVKD. This CDR3 contains 13 residues. Trimming took off 7 bases at V and 4 bases at J, with 13 bases between the two ends. CDR3 region: CAITSGHFTEAFF. DNA for the CDR3: TGTGCCATCACCTCGGGACATTTCACTGAAGCTTTCTTT.

This clonotype was recorded at least ten times. The chain uses TRBV18 and TRBJ2-5; D remains unclear. The CDR3 spans 14 residues. CDR1 and CDR2 (germline): KGHSH, LQKENI. V was cut by 0 bases and J by 2 bases, with 7 bases left in between. CDR3 residues: CASSPPGPQETQYF. The CDR3 region has the DNA TGTGCCAGCTCACCACCAGGTCCACAAGAGACCCAGTACTTC.

The chain couples TRBV5-6 to TRBJ2-5, with TRBD1 matching 8 bases. V trimming: 2 bases; J trimming: 3 bases; junction bases outside the gene matches: 6. There are 15 residues in the CDR3. CDR1 is SGHDT and CDR2 is YYEEEE in the germline V gene. DNA for the CDR3: TGTGCCAGCAGCTTAGGCAGGGGGCGCGAAGAGACCCAGTACTTC. It is translated as CASSLGRGREETQYF.

This sequence joins TRBV19 and TRBJ1-4; 7 bases are shared with TRBD1. Germline CDR1 LNHDA, CDR2 SQIVND (reference sequence). This CDR3 region has 14 residues. Trimming took 7 bases from V and 7 from J; bases not matched to a gene: 9. The CDR3 nucleotides read TGTGCCAGTACTCACGGGACAGCCGGTGAAAAACTGTTTTTT. It yields the protein CASTHGTAGEKLFF.

The V and J genes are TRBV20-1 and TRBJ1-5; D is unclear. Per the germline V gene, CDR1 is DFQATT and CDR2 is SNEGSKA (reference sequence). Trimming removed 0 bases at V and 7 bases at J, with 13 bases between. The CDR3 totals 14 residues. This CDR3 is CSARDGRSWQPQHF. CDR3 nucleotide sequence: TGCAGTGCTAGAGATGGCCGGTCGTGGCAGCCCCAGCATTTT.

This clonotype was observed a few times. The chain employs TRBV20-1 and TRBJ1-1; D ambiguous. This CDR3 region has 16 residues. CDR1 and CDR2 (germline): DFQATT, SNEGSKA (reference sequence). Trimming removed 0 bases from V and 6 bases from J, with 20 bases in between. This chain's CDR3 is CSARDPQRWVSAEAFF. CDR3 sequence (DNA): TGCAGTGCTAGAGATCCCCAACGCTGGGTGAGCGCTGAAGCTTTCTTT.

In this sample, this clonotype turned up many times. V usage is TRBV2 and J usage is TRBJ1-6; 8 nucleotides match TRBD1. Unmatched junction bases numbered 11, after V lost 10 bases and J lost 9 bases. Germline V gene sequence: CDR1 SNHLY, CDR2 FYNNEI. The CDR3 runs to 14 residues. In nucleotides, the CDR3 is TGTGCCAACGGGGGGGCAGGGGGCTCTTCACCCCTCCACTTT. Translation: CANGGAGGSSPLHF.

This clonotype was picked up many times. The J gene is TRBJ2-7, the V gene TRBV11-3; 7 positions agree with TRBD1. Per the germline V gene, CDR1 is SGHNT and CDR2 is YENEEA. The V segment lost 0 bases and the J segment 5 bases; nucleotides outside the gene matches: 7. This CDR3 has 15 residues. The CDR3 protein is CASSLEGTAEDEQYF. The CDR3 region has the DNA TGTGCCAGCAGCTTAGAAGGGACAGCGGAGGACGAGCAGTACTTC.

The chain combines TRBV28 with TRBJ2-3, with 9 bases lining up with TRBD1. The V gene end was trimmed by 5 bases and the J gene end by 0 bases; junction bases not matched to a gene: 6. The CDR3 is 16 amino acids. CDR1 and CDR2 (germline): MDHEN, SYDVKM. The chain's CDR3 is CASSLVGTGSTDTQYF. The DNA of the CDR3 is TGTGCCAGCAGTCTTGTAGGGACAGGGAGCACAGATACGCAGTATTTT.

The V gene is TRBV7-8, the J gene TRBJ2-7; 7 positions match TRBD1. Germline CDR1 reads SGHVS; CDR2 reads FQNEAQ. This CDR3 has 15 amino acids. The trim removed 2 bases at V and 5 bases at J, leaving 9 bases unmatched. In DNA, the CDR3 is TGTGCCAGCAGCTTAATGTTAGGGGGCCCCCACGAGCAGTACTTC. Translating it yields CASSLMLGGPHEQYF.

This clonotype was observed a handful of times. The chain uses TRBV6-1 and TRBJ2-5, with 11 bases aligning to TRBD1. In germline, CDR1 is MNHNS, CDR2 SASEGT. Germline trimming cut 6 bases from V and 5 bases from J; bases unmatched to any gene: 8. The CDR3 has 15 amino acids. The CDR3 DNA is TGTGCCAGCAGCTCGGGGACAGGGGGGTTGGAGACCCAGTACTTC. Amino acid sequence: CASSSGTGGLETQYF.

This clonotype was seen repeatedly, ten times or more. The chain joins TRBV18 to TRBJ2-7; 9 bases line up with TRBD1. V was clipped by 1 base and J by 1 base; unmatched bases: 5. Germline V gene data show CDR1 as KGHSH and CDR2 as LQKENI. CDR3 length: 16 amino acids. CDR3 sequence: CASSPLPGQGSYEQYF. In nucleotides, the CDR3 is TGTGCCAGCTCACCACTGCCGGGACAGGGATCCTACGAGCAGTACTTC.

V usage is TRBV6-5 and J usage is TRBJ2-7; D unclear. V dropped 0 bases and J dropped 7 bases, with 10 bases sitting between them. This CDR3 is 13 amino acids long. Germline V gene data show CDR1 as MNHEY and CDR2 as SVGAGI. The CDR3 nucleotides are TGTGCCAGCAGTTACTCGGTCTCTGCGGAGCAGTACTTC. This gives the protein CASSYSVSAEQYF.

At least ten counts were recorded for this clonotype. The gene calls are TRBV6-1 and TRBJ1-5, with no clear D. Deletions cut 7 bases from V and 4 bases from J, with 11 bases between. Per the germline V gene, CDR1 is MNHNS and CDR2 is SASEGT. This CDR3 has 13 amino acids. In DNA form, the CDR3 reads TGTGCCAGCACCGACTTTTTTAATCAGCCCCAGCATTTT. It translates to CASTDFFNQPQHF.

The chain employs TRBV6-1 and TRBJ2-2; TRBD1 is a possible D gene (5 bases). This CDR3 comprises 14 residues. CDR1 and CDR2 (germline): MNHNS, SASEGT. This CDR3 is CATGRQLDTGELFF. Written as DNA, the CDR3 is TGTGCGACCGGTAGACAGCTAGACACCGGGGAGCTGTTTTTT.

The chain recombines TRBV6-1 with TRBJ1-1; no clear D gene. Looked up from germline, CDR1 is MNHNS and CDR2 is SASEGT. This CDR3 region has 13 residues. Trimming cost V 7 bases and J 4 bases, with 13 bases left between them. In nucleotides, the CDR3 is TGTGCCAGCATGGGGAAATTGAGCACTGAAGCTTTCTTT. It specifies CASMGKLSTEAFF.